This T cell receptor beta chain is drawn from a study of control samples from healthy donors and cancer patients. The V and J ends lost 3 bases and 4 bases respectively, with 10 bases between them. Germline lookup yields CDR1 SGHAT and CDR2 FQNNGV. This CDR3 comprises 15 residues. This clone was seen a few times. The assay was immunoSEQ multiplex PCR, and TCRdb's table has in-frame clones only and misses some. The sample has 100,000 to 150,000 clones, more than 80% seen once. Sequences were obtained from blood. The receptor's source is a man aged 18 to 29 in good health. The rearrangement uses TRBV11-2 and TRBJ1-6; TRBD1 might be the D (6 bases). The CDR3 DNA is TGTGCCAGCAGCTTGCCACAGGGATATAATTCACCCCTCCACTTT. As protein: CASSLPQGYNSPLHF.